A selection of T cell receptor beta chains follows, all from one sample in a study of blood T cell repertoires in COVID-19. Repertoires were generated with immunoSEQ multiplex PCR, while TCRdb's copy carries only in-frame clones and drops some. This sample has about 190,000 clones, with approximately 80% found just once. Sequenced input: peripheral blood. These receptors originate from a human donor in a cohort sampled during active COVID-19. CDR3s include the opening cysteine and the closing phenylalanine or tryptophan. D genes are given only for firm matches. Expanded clones are given a class, and other clones once, few, many or no size at all.

V gene	D gene	J gene	clone size	CDR3 DNA	CDR3 protein
TRBV2	NA	TRBJ1-2	NA	TGTGCCAGCAGTGAGGGGGGGGCTCGTGATACGGTTCCCTTC	CASSEGGARDTVPF
TRBV7-9	NA	TRBJ1-2	NA	TGTGCCAGCAGCTTAGAAGTGGGGGGATACTATGGCTACACCTTC	CASSLEVGGYYGYTF
TRBV28	NA	TRBJ2-5	NA	TGTGCCAGCAGTTTACCCTCCTTAGTTAAAGAGACCCAGTACTTC	CASSLPSLVKETQYF
TRBV28	NA	TRBJ1-5	NA	TGTGCCAGCAGATGGGGCAGAATTAATCAGCCCCAGCATTTT	CASRWGRINQPQHF
TRBV12-5	TRBD1	TRBJ1-1	once	TGTGCTAGTGGTTCTACTGACAGGGTCTATAATGAAGCTTTCTTT	CASGSTDRVYNEAFF
TRBV29-1	NA	TRBJ1-1	NA	TGCAGCGTTGGGGCGGGACACACTGAAGCTTTCTTT	CSVGAGHTEAFF
TRBV10-3	NA	TRBJ2-3	once	TGTGCCATCAGTGACGGACAAGGTCTCACAGATACGCAGTATTTT	CAISDGQGLTDTQYF
TRBV6-6	NA	TRBJ2-2	NA	TGTGCCAGCAGTGGCCGGGACTCCCCCTTTGCCGGGGAGCTGTTTTTT	CASSGRDSPFAGELFF
TRBV25-1	NA	TRBJ1-3	NA	TGTGCCAGCAGTGGGGCTGGGGGCCACACCATATATTTT	CASSGAGGHTIYF
TRBV28	TRBD2	TRBJ2-2	NA	TGTGCCAGCAGTTTCAATGGACTAGCGGGAGTCCCCGGGGAGCTGTTTTTT	CASSFNGLAGVPGELFF
TRBV7-8	TRBD2	TRBJ2-2	NA	TGTGCCAGCAGCCCTCGGACTAGCGCGAACACCGGGGAGCTGTTTTTT	CASSPRTSANTGELFF
TRBV10-2	TRBD2	TRBJ2-2	NA	TGCGCCAGCAGGCTAGCGGAAAACACCGGGGAGCTGTTTTTT	CASRLAENTGELFF
TRBV24-1	TRBD1	TRBJ2-1	NA	TGTGCCACCAGTGCCTTACAGGGGAAGCAGTTCTTC	CATSALQGKQFF
TRBV29-1	TRBD1	TRBJ1-2	NA	TGCAGCGTTCAAGACAGGGACTATGGCTACACCTTC	CSVQDRDYGYTF
TRBV10-3	NA	TRBJ2-5	NA	TGTGCCTCCTCTCACCCGGGGGGCTTTCAAGAGACCCAGTACTTC	CASSHPGGFQETQYF
TRBV3-1/TRBV3-2	NA	TRBJ1-6	NA	TGTGCCAGCAGCCAAGGAGACTGGACGGGGAGCTCCTATAATTCACCCCTCCACTTT	CASSQGDWTGSSYNSPLHF
TRBV4-2	TRBD1	TRBJ2-2	NA	TGTGCCAGCAGCCAAGATCCGGGACAGGGGGCATCCGGGGAGCTGTTTTTT	CASSQDPGQGASGELFF
TRBV28	NA	TRBJ1-6	few	TGTGCCAGCATAGGCAGGGGCGACTCACCCCTCCACTTT	CASIGRGDSPLHF
TRBV6-6	TRBD2	TRBJ2-5	NA	TGTGCCAGCAGTTTGGGACGGGGGGGCCCAGAGACCCAGTACTTC	CASSLGRGGPETQYF
TRBV28	NA	TRBJ1-1	NA	TGTGCCAGCAGTTTGAGTTTTAAGGGGGACGCTTTCTTT	CASSLSFKGDAFF
TRBV25-1	TRBD1	TRBJ2-7	once	TGTGCCCTTATCTTACCGTCCGGGACAGGATTCTACGAGCAGTACTTC	CALILPSGTGFYEQYF
TRBV5-1	TRBD1	TRBJ2-3	NA	TGCGCCAGCAGCTTGGACAGGGGGCTCCCAGATACGCAGTATTTT	CASSLDRGLPDTQYF
TRBV12-3/TRBV12-4	NA	TRBJ1-5	NA	TGTGCCAGCAGGAAAGGACAGTCTCCCCAGCATTTT	CASRKGQSPQHF
TRBV2	NA	TRBJ1-5	NA	TGTGCCAGCAGTGTTTCCGTTAATAGCAATCAGCCCCAGCATTTT	CASSVSVNSNQPQHF
TRBV7-9	NA	TRBJ2-3	once	TGTGCCAGCAGCTTATCAGCTAGGGGACACACAGATACGCAGTATTTT	CASSLSARGHTDTQYF
TRBV6-1	TRBD1	TRBJ1-6	NA	TGTGCCAGCAGTGACAGGGGGCTTTCCCTGTACAATTCACCCCTCCACTTT	CASSDRGLSLYNSPLHF
TRBV9	TRBD1	TRBJ1-1	NA	TGTGCCAGCAGCGAGACAGGGGGGACTGAAGCTTTCTTT	CASSETGGTEAFF
TRBV12-3/TRBV12-4	NA	TRBJ1-1	NA	TGTGCCAGCAGAGATACAGGAAACACTGAAGCTTTCTTT	CASRDTGNTEAFF
TRBV7-7	NA	TRBJ2-2	NA	TGTGCTAGCAGCCTGAGCGGGCACACCGGGGAGCTGTTTTTT	CASSLSGHTGELFF
TRBV11-1	NA	TRBJ1-6	once	TGTGCCAGCAGCTTAGTCCGGGTCGGTTCACCCCTCCACTTT	CASSLVRVGSPLHF
TRBV11-2	TRBD2	TRBJ2-1	NA	TGTGCCAGCGATCGAGCGGGGGCGGACAATGAGCAGTTCTTC	CASDRAGADNEQFF
TRBV7-3	TRBD1	TRBJ2-5	NA	TGTGCCAGCAGCCTAGGACAGGCGGCCCAAGAGACCCAGTACTTC	CASSLGQAAQETQYF
TRBV10-3	TRBD1	TRBJ1-5	NA	TGTGCCATCAGTGAGCGGGGGACAGGGAATCAGCCCCAGCATTTT	CAISERGTGNQPQHF
TRBV2	NA	TRBJ2-3	NA	TGTGCCAGCAGTTGGCAGGGAACCACCACAGATACGCAGTATTTT	CASSWQGTTTDTQYF
TRBV4-1	TRBD1	TRBJ2-7	NA	TGCGCCAGCAGCCAAGAACAGGGGTATCCCTACGAGCAGTACTTC	CASSQEQGYPYEQYF
TRBV7-2	TRBD2	TRBJ2-3	NA	TGTGCCAGCAGCCCATATAGCGGGAGGCCCGCAGATACGCAGTATTTT	CASSPYSGRPADTQYF
TRBV28	NA	TRBJ2-1	NA	TGTGCCAGCGGGTTGCGGCGGGGCTCCTACAATGAGCAGTTCTTC	CASGLRRGSYNEQFF
TRBV5-1	NA	TRBJ1-3	NA	TGCGCCAGCAGCGCGGGGGACGGCGGAAACACCATATATTTT	CASSAGDGGNTIYF
TRBV9	TRBD1	TRBJ1-3	NA	TGTGCCAGCAGCGGTCAGGGGGTGGCTGGAAACACCATATATTTT	CASSGQGVAGNTIYF
TRBV5-8	NA	TRBJ2-1	once	TGTGCCAGCAGCTCCGGGGGTTGGGAGACAAGGAATGAGCAGTTCTTC	CASSSGGWETRNEQFF
TRBV15	TRBD2	TRBJ2-1	NA	TGTGCCACCAGCAGAGTAAGGCTAGCGGGGGCCCCCGGCTACAATGAGCAGTTCTTC	CATSRVRLAGAPGYNEQFF
TRBV18	TRBD1	TRBJ1-2	few	TGTGCCAGCTCACCCTCGACCGGGACAGGGGGTGAGGGCTACACCTTC	CASSPSTGTGGEGYTF
TRBV18	TRBD1	TRBJ1-5	NA	TGTGCCAGCTCACCTACAGGGGACGGGCAGCCCCAGCATTTT	CASSPTGDGQPQHF